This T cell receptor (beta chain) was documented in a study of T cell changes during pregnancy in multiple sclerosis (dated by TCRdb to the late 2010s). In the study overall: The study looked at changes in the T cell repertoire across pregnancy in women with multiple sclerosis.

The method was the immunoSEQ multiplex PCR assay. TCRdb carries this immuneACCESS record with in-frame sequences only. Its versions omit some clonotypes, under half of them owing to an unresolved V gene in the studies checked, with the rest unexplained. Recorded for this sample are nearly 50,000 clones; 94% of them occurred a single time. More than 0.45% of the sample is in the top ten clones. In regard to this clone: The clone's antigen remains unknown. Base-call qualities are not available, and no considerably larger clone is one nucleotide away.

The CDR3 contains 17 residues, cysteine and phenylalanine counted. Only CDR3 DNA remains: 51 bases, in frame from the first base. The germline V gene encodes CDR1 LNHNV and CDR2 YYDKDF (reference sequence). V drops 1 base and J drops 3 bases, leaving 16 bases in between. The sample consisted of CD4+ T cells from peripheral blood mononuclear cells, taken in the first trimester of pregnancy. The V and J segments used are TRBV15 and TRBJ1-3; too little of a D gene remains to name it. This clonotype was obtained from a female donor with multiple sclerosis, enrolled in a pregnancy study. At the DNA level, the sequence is TGTGCCACCAGCAGAGGTCGGTTGGGCCGGGGTGGAAACACCATATATTTT. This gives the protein CATSRGRLGRGGNTIYF.